A single sample is the source of the 27 T cell receptor beta chains below, sequenced in a study of blood T cell repertoires in COVID-19. Using immunoSEQ multiplex PCR, the repertoire was profiled, and TCRdb retains in-frame clones only, with some absent. The repertoire holds tens of thousands of clones, with around 86% as singletons. The sample was peripheral blood. The receptors were sampled from a man between 65 and 85 years old with active COVID-19.

CDR3 protein: CASSLGPSGKETQYF. Written as DNA, the CDR3 is TGTGCCAGCAGCTTAGGTCCTAGCGGGAAGGAGACCCAGTACTTC. The genes are TRBV7-2 and TRBJ2-5; TRBD2 aligns across 9 bases. This CDR3 comprises 15 residues. Per germline, CDR1 SGHTA and CDR2 FQGNSA. V gave up 1 base and J gave up 5 bases; unmatched junction bases: 5.

The CDR3 reads CATSRDTHDEQFF. Here the CDR3 DNA reads TGTGCCACCAGTCGGGACACGCACGATGAGCAGTTCTTC. The chain uses TRBV24-1 and TRBJ2-1; tentative D call: TRBD1 (6 bases). CDR3 length: 13 residues. Germline V lookup: CDR1 KGHDR, CDR2 SFDVKD. V dropped 6 bases and J dropped 8 bases, with 13 bases sitting between them.

This chain links TRBV5-5 with TRBJ1-1; D remains ambiguous. The CDR3 length is 13 residues. V lost 0 bases and J lost 6, with 9 bases in between. Germline V gene data show CDR1 as SGHKS and CDR2 as YYEKEE (reference sequence). The CDR3 sequence is CASSLELMAEAFF. DNA of the CDR3: TGTGCCAGCAGCTTGGAGCTCATGGCTGAAGCTTTCTTT.

Note on this clone: Within the sample, other DNA sequences also encode this same CDR3. The rearrangement links TRBV9 to TRBJ2-3; D perhaps matches TRBD2 (6 bases). The CDR3 has 13 residues. Looked up from germline, CDR1 is SGDLS and CDR2 is YYNGEE. V was cut by 4 bases and J by 3 bases, with 9 bases left in between. The CDR3 reads CASSPGTTDTQYF. CDR3 DNA: TGTGCCAGCAGCCCCGGGACTACAGATACGCAGTATTTT.

The chain combines TRBV7-3 with TRBJ2-1, with D possibly TRBD2 on 5 matching bases. Trimming cost V 5 bases and J 2 bases, with 13 bases left between them. CDR3 length equals 15 residues. Germline V gives CDR1 SGHTA, CDR2 FQGTGA. The chain's CDR3 is CASSPRAEAYNEQFF. The CDR3 DNA sequence: TGTGCCAGCAGCCCCCGAGCGGAGGCCTACAATGAGCAGTTCTTC.

The chain joins TRBV3-1 (or the pseudogene TRBV3-2) to TRBJ2-1, with 11 bases fitting TRBD2. The CDR3 totals 17 residues. Germline V gene lookup returns CDR1 LGHDT and CDR2 YNNKEL (reference sequence). Trimming took 4 bases from V and 4 from J; bases not matched to a gene: 9. The CDR3 region has the DNA TGTGCCAGCAGCCCCCAGACTAGCGGGACCCCTTACAATGAGCAGTTCTTC. It specifies CASSPQTSGTPYNEQFF.

This clone was seen many times. The chain recombines TRBV7-9 with TRBJ2-7; TRBD1 matches 12 bases. CDR1 is SEHNR, CDR2 FQNEAQ, per germline (reference sequence). With V trimmed by 8 bases and J by 0 bases, 17 bases remained unmatched. This CDR3 has 19 amino acids. In nucleotides, the CDR3 is TGTGCCAGCCAACAACCCGGGACAGGGGGCCCGATGGGCTCCTACGAGCAGTACTTC. Protein sequence: CASQQPGTGGPMGSYEQYF.

This chain uses TRBV7-6 with TRBJ2-3; D uncertain. The CDR3 runs 15 residues. The V end was cut by 5 bases, the J end by 4 bases, with 16 bases between. Germline CDR1 is SGHVS and CDR2 is FNYEAQ. CDR3 in amino acids: CASSPPVGPADTQYF. In DNA, the CDR3 is TGTGCCAGCAGCCCACCGGTGGGCCCCGCAGATACGCAGTATTTT.

This sequence joins TRBV30 and TRBJ1-1; the D is unclear. The CDR3 has 13 amino acids. The germline CDR1 and CDR2 sequences are GTSNPN and SVGIG (reference sequence). V was clipped by 0 bases and J by 3 bases, with 8 bases between them. Here the CDR3 DNA reads TGTGCCTGGAGTGTAAAAACGGACACTGAAGCTTTCTTT. Translating gives CAWSVKTDTEAFF.

The chain is built from TRBV30 and TRBJ1-4, with 11 bases lining up with TRBD1. Losses at the gene ends were 0 bases for V and 11 bases for J; bases not matched to a gene: 5. CDR1 and CDR2 from the germline V gene are GTSNPN and SVGIG (reference sequence). CDR3 length: 14 residues. The CDR3 DNA sequence: TGTGCCTGGAGTGTACGGGGACAGGGGGGTAAACTGTTTTTT. It encodes CAWSVRGQGGKLFF.

This chain joins TRBV7-8 and TRBJ2-2, with a tentative D call TRBD1 (6 bases). Germline CDR1 reads SGHVS; CDR2 reads FQNEAQ. The CDR3 runs to 16 residues. Trimming left V 6 bases short and J 0 bases short, with 14 bases between. The CDR3 DNA follows: TGTGCCAGCAGGGCATTGGGGACAACGAACACCGGGGAGCTGTTTTTT. Translation: CASRALGTTNTGELFF.

The chain uses TRBV11-3 and TRBJ2-3; 12 bases line up with TRBD2. The ends lost 4 bases at V and 2 bases at J; junction bases unmatched: 7. Germline CDR1 is SGHNT and CDR2 is YENEEA. This CDR3 contains 17 residues. The CDR3 sequence: CASSSPRLAGVTDTQYF. The CDR3 nucleotides read TGTGCCAGCAGCTCTCCTCGACTAGCGGGGGTCACAGATACGCAGTATTTT.

This chain connects TRBV28 to TRBJ2-1, with TRBD2 matching over 8 bases. CDR1 is MDHEN and CDR2 is SYDVKM in the germline V gene. V shed 2 bases, J shed 8 bases, and the junction held 8 bases outside the gene matches. The CDR3 is made up of 15 amino acids. The chain's CDR3 is CASSLSGRGWDEQFF. The CDR3, as DNA: TGTGCCAGCAGTTTAAGCGGGAGAGGGTGGGATGAGCAGTTCTTC.

CDR3: CASSPSSYEQYF. In DNA form, the CDR3 reads TGTGCCAGCAGTCCCAGCTCCTACGAGCAGTACTTC. J is TRBJ2-7 and V is TRBV12-3 or TRBV12-4; D ambiguous. V was pared by 5 bases and J by 0 bases, with 5 bases between. CDR3 length: 12 residues.

Comments on this clone: Other DNA sequences of this sample code for an identical CDR3. The V gene is TRBV7-2, the J gene TRBJ2-1; D is ambiguous. CDR3 length: 15 amino acids. Germline V gene data show CDR1 as SGHTA and CDR2 as FQGNSA. The ends were cut back, 0 bases at V and 2 bases at J, with 8 bases in the middle. CDR3 in amino acids: CASSLASGPYNEQFF. CDR3 DNA sequence: TGTGCCAGCAGCTTAGCTTCGGGTCCCTACAATGAGCAGTTCTTC.

The table lists this clone with a count of one. Other DNA sequences in this specimen translate into the identical CDR3. This rearrangement joins TRBV6-4 to TRBJ2-7, with 9 bases aligning to TRBD2. The CDR3 runs 14 residues. The junction had 3 bases not matched to a gene; V was cut back by 4 bases and J by 2 bases. The V gene's germline CDR1 is MRHNA and CDR2 SNTAGT. The CDR3 DNA is TGTGCCAGCAGTGCCCTAGCGGGACCCTACGAGCAGTACTTC. This sequence encodes CASSALAGPYEQYF.

The rearrangement links TRBV5-1 to TRBJ2-1; 15 nucleotides line up with TRBD2. V shed 4 bases, J shed 9 bases, and the junction held 11 bases outside the gene matches. The CDR3 consists of 17 residues. The germline V gene has CDR1 SGHRS and CDR2 YFSETQ. The DNA for the CDR3 is TGCGCCAGCAGCCCGCGGACTAGCGGGAGGGCCGAGGGTGAGCAGTTCTTC. Its protein is CASSPRTSGRAEGEQFF.

The V gene is TRBV5-1, the J gene TRBJ2-1; 11 positions match TRBD2. This CDR3 is built from 15 residues. Germline CDR1 SGHRS, CDR2 YFSETQ. Unmatched junction bases numbered 2, after V lost 2 bases and J lost 4 bases. CDR3 amino acids: CASSFASGRYNEQFF. The CDR3 DNA reads as TGCGCCAGCAGCTTTGCTAGCGGGAGGTACAATGAGCAGTTCTTC.

The CDR3 is CASSPGNTDTQYF. CDR3 coding DNA: TGTGCCAGTAGTCCCGGGAACACAGATACGCAGTATTTT. The chain links TRBV19 to TRBJ2-3, with D possibly TRBD2 on 5 matching bases. The CDR3 has 13 residues. With 5 bases removed from V and 2 bases from J, the gap between germline ends came to 8 bases. The germline gives CDR1 LNHDA, CDR2 SQIVND (reference sequence).

CDR3 DNA sequence: TGTGCCAGCAGCCACCTTTCTAGCGGGGGATCCTACGAGCAGTACTTC. Protein sequence: CASSHLSSGGSYEQYF. This chain connects TRBV4-2 to TRBJ2-7, with 10 bases aligning to TRBD2. Germline lookup yields CDR1 LGHNA and CDR2 YNFKEQ. J was trimmed by 1 base and V by 3 bases; bases with no gene match: 6. The CDR3 extends over 16 amino acids.

This clone has a single count. The chain uses TRBV5-1 and TRBJ1-2; 8 bases match TRBD1. Germline assignment: CDR1 SGHRS and CDR2 YFSETQ. This CDR3 spans 14 amino acids. With V trimmed by 2 bases and J by 7 bases, 7 bases remained unmatched. CDR3 coding DNA: TGCGCCAGCAGCTTAGAATCAGGGGGCGGTGGCTACACCTTC. It translates to CASSLESGGGGYTF.

The genes are TRBV5-1 and TRBJ2-3; 12 nucleotides line up with TRBD1. The CDR3 spans 16 residues. Germline CDR1 is SGHRS and CDR2 is YFSETQ. V shed 4 bases and J 5 bases; nucleotides not matched to a gene: 8. CDR3 residues: CASSAGDRGRGDTQYF. The DNA of the CDR3 is TGCGCCAGCAGCGCGGGGGACAGGGGGCGTGGAGATACGCAGTATTTT.

The chain carries TRBV7-3 and TRBJ1-4, with a tentative D call TRBD1 (5 bases). The CDR3 is 14 residues long. The V gene lost 5 bases and the J gene lost 5 bases, with 12 bases spanning the gap. Germline values: CDR1 SGHTA, CDR2 FQGTGA. In nucleotides, the CDR3 is TGTGCCAGCAGCACCGACAGACCCAATGAAAAACTGTTTTTT. It yields the protein CASSTDRPNEKLFF.

The CDR3 loop reads CASSPLREGGNYGYTF. The CDR3 DNA sequence: TGTGCCAGCAGCCCTCTCAGGGAAGGGGGTAACTATGGCTACACCTTC. The V and J genes are TRBV11-2 and TRBJ1-2; perhaps TRBD1 as D (6 bases). Trimming shortened V by 5 bases and J by 1 base, and 17 bases separated the two germline ends. CDR1 SGHAT and CDR2 FQNNGV come from the germline V gene. This CDR3 is built from 16 residues. Full variable domain (rest looked up from reference TRBV11-2 and TRBJ1-2): EAGVAQSPRYKIIEKRQSVAFWCNPISGHATLYWYQQILGQGPKLLIQFQNNGVVDDSQLPKDRFSAERLKGVDSTLKIQPAKLEDSAVYLCASSPLREGGNYGYTFGSGTRLTVV.

The chain combines TRBV5-1 with TRBJ2-7, with D tentatively TRBD2 (5 bases). V was clipped by 3 bases and J by 6 bases, with 16 bases between them. The germline CDR1 and CDR2 sequences are SGHRS and YFSETQ. CDR3 length: 14 residues. CDR3 amino acids: CASSSAGQPGEQYF. The CDR3 coding sequence is TGCGCCAGCAGCTCTGCGGGCCAGCCAGGCGAGCAGTACTTC.

The rearrangement uses TRBV20-1 and TRBJ2-1; D gene uncertain. Trimming removed 4 bases from V and 6 bases from J, with 4 bases in between. Germline V gives CDR1 DFQATT, CDR2 SNEGSKA (reference sequence). This CDR3 region has 10 residues. CDR3 sequence (DNA): TGCAGTGCTACCCGCAATGAGCAGTTCTTC. This encodes CSATRNEQFF.

The V and J genes are TRBV7-8 and TRBJ2-6; D is undetermined. The CDR3 contains 14 residues. Germline V lookup: CDR1 SGHVS, CDR2 FQNEAQ. V was cut by 5 bases and J by 3 bases, with 8 bases left in between. CDR3 sequence (DNA): TGTGCCAGCAGCCCGACGGGTGGGGCCAACGTCCTGACTTTC. Translation gives CASSPTGGANVLTF.